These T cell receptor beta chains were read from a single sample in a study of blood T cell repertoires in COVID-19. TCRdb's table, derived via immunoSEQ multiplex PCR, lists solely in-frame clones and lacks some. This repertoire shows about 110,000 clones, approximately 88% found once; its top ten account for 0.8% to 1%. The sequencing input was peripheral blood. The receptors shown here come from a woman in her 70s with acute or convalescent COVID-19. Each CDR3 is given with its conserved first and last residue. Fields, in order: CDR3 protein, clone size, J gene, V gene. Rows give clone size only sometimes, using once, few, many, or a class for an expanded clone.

CDR3: CASSLGRRYGYTF
size: -
J: TRBJ1-2
V: TRBV12-3/TRBV12-4

CDR3: CASSSHYEQYF
size: -
J: TRBJ2-7
V: TRBV7-2

CDR3: CASSLGQGAYGYTF
size: -
J: TRBJ1-2
V: TRBV7-3

CDR3: CASSLAGGPGNTGELFF
size: -
J: TRBJ2-2
V: TRBV5-1

CDR3: CASSFSGGAVNEQFF
size: -
J: TRBJ2-1
V: TRBV5-1

CDR3: CASRSQGQGAWNSPLHF
size: -
J: TRBJ1-6
V: TRBV28

CDR3: CASSRGLAVNTGELFF
size: -
J: TRBJ2-2
V: TRBV6-2/TRBV6-3

CDR3: CASSPGTATNEKLFF
size: few
J: TRBJ1-4
V: TRBV5-1

CDR3: CSVEAGPNTGELFF
size: -
J: TRBJ2-2
V: TRBV29-1

CDR3: CASSQEGAGGAFF
size: -
J: TRBJ1-1
V: TRBV6-5

CDR3: CASSPLQGVAFF
size: -
J: TRBJ1-1
V: TRBV28

CDR3: CASSPSGSSYEQYF
size: -
J: TRBJ2-7
V: TRBV10-1

CDR3: CASSARQSNEKLFF
size: once
J: TRBJ1-4
V: TRBV3-1/TRBV3-2

CDR3: CASSYTGVDYGYTF
size: few
J: TRBJ1-2
V: TRBV5-1

CDR3: CASSLGAGDEQYF
size: -
J: TRBJ2-7
V: TRBV11-3

CDR3: CASSFHSSRSPPLHF
size: -
J: TRBJ1-6
V: TRBV2

CDR3: CASSSPGQINSPLHF
size: -
J: TRBJ1-6
V: TRBV9

CDR3: CASSMDRGVHEQYF
size: -
J: TRBJ2-7
V: TRBV19

CDR3: CAGQGAPDGEQYF
size: -
J: TRBJ2-7
V: TRBV30

CDR3: CASSFGGNSYEQYF
size: -
J: TRBJ2-7
V: TRBV7-9

CDR3: CASSLKSERGLFF
size: -
J: TRBJ2-1
V: TRBV5-1

CDR3: CASSGAGGNEKTQYF
size: -
J: TRBJ2-5
V: TRBV19

CDR3: CASSLGTGGRDTEAFF
size: -
J: TRBJ1-1
V: TRBV11-3

CDR3: CASSLTGEATEAFF
size: few
J: TRBJ1-1
V: TRBV19

CDR3: CASSPPDRLIMNTEAFF
size: -
J: TRBJ1-1
V: TRBV18

CDR3: CASSGSSGRGTDTQYF
size: -
J: TRBJ2-3
V: TRBV2

CDR3: CASGIGQVGGYTF
size: -
J: TRBJ1-2
V: TRBV12-5

CDR3: CASRPTLGDGTGRETQYF
size: -
J: TRBJ2-5
V: TRBV19

CDR3: CASSYDRTNEKLFF
size: -
J: TRBJ1-4
V: TRBV6-5

CDR3: CASSSQRGNQPQHF
size: -
J: TRBJ1-5
V: TRBV19

CDR3: CASSRNLLDSATEAFF
size: -
J: TRBJ1-1
V: TRBV14

CDR3: CASSSTVNTEAFF
size: once
J: TRBJ1-1
V: TRBV28

CDR3: CASSILGTIGLSSQPQHF
size: -
J: TRBJ1-5
V: TRBV19

CDR3: CASSEPGTSSINEQFF
size: few
J: TRBJ2-1
V: TRBV6-1

CDR3: CATSRAGGNTEAFF
size: -
J: TRBJ1-1
V: TRBV24-1

CDR3: CSGRTAGRNTEAFF
size: -
J: TRBJ1-1
V: TRBV29-1

CDR3: CAIKGTSGRAYNEQFF
size: -
J: TRBJ2-1
V: TRBV10-3

CDR3: CASSPRGGSLVGDYGYTF
size: -
J: TRBJ1-2
V: TRBV18

CDR3: CASTSASYNEQFF
size: -
J: TRBJ2-1
V: TRBV10-2